The source of this TCR beta chain is a study of T cell responses to AZD1222 COVID-19 vaccine. The study's findings and limits: Just 5 to 7 AZD1222 recipients were seropositive at baseline. Clonal diversity may have been underestimated in mostly white British donors.

A remark on this clone: Its antigen remains unknown.

Using immunoSEQ multiplex PCR, the repertoire was profiled, and TCRdb retains in-frame clones only, with some absent. Here the sample spans some 140,000 clones, 80% to 95% being singletons. The CDR3 contains 11 residues. The ends were cut back, 5 bases at V and 8 bases at J, with 6 bases in the middle. The sequences come from peripheral blood, collected on day 0 of AZD1222 vaccination. The V and J genes are TRBV12-3 or TRBV12-4 and TRBJ1-4, with D hard to call. This clonotype was sampled from an adult in good health. CDR3 DNA sequence: TGTGCCAGCAGTCTAGGAGAAAAACTGTTTTTT. It translates to CASSLGEKLFF.